This TCR beta chain is from a study of T cell repertoires in cytomegalovirus infection. Study background: Alongside well-studied HLA-B-restricted CMV epitopes, recently identified HLA-C-restricted CMV epitopes were also used. Study-wide results and caveats: The ex vivo response was dominated by HLA-C-restricted CMV-specific TCR beta clonotypes.

V lost 1 base and J lost 5; bases outside the gene matches: 2. The CDR3 runs 13 residues. The V gene's germline CDR1 is DFQATT and CDR2 SNEGSKA (reference sequence). Remarks on this clonotype: What it binds is unknown.

Each CDR3 protein is one row after TCRdb ran MiXCR on the reads. In the table there are around 300,000 distinct CDR3 sequences, about 20% of which are singletons. The sample in question was cultured PBMCs, obtained from culture after CMV antigen stimulation. This TCR was sampled from a human donor in good health (CMV status not recorded). Some clones in this sample may be carry-over from other donors' samples. The chain is built from TRBV20-1 and TRBJ2-7, with 10 bases lining up with TRBD1. The CDR3 DNA is TGCAGTGCTAGAGGACAGGGGGCCCACGAGCAGTACGTC. Translating gives CSARGQGAHEQYV.